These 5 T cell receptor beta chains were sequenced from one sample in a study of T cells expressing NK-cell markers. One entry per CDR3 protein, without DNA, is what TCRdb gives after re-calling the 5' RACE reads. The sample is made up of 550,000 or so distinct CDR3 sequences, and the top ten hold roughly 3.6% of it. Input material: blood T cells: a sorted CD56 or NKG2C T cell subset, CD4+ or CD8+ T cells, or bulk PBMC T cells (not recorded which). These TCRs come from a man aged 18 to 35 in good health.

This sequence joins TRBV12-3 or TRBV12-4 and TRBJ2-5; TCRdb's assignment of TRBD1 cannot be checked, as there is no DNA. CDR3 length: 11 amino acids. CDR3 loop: CASGQMQTQYF.

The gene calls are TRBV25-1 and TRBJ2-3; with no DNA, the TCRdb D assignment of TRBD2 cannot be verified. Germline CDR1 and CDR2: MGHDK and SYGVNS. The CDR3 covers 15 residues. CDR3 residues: CASRPRTSITDTQYF. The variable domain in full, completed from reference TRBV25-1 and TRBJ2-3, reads EADIYQTPRYLVIGTGKKITLECSQTMGHDKMYWYQQDPGMELHLIHYSYGVNSTEKGDLSSESTVSRIRTEHFPLTLESARPSHTSQYLCASRPRTSITDTQYFGPGTRLTVL.

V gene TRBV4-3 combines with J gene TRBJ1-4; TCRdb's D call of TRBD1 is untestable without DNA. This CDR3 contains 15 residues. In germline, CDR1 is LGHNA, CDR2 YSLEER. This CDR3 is CASSHGQGLYEKLFF.

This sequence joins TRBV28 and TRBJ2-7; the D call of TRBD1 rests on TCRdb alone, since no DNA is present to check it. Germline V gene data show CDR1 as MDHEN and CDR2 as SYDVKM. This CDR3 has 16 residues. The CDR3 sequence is CASSLSGGGNRYEQYF.

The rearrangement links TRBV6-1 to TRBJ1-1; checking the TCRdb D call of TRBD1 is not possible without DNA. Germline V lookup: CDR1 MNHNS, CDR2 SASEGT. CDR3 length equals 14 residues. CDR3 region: CASDKRTGNTEAFF.